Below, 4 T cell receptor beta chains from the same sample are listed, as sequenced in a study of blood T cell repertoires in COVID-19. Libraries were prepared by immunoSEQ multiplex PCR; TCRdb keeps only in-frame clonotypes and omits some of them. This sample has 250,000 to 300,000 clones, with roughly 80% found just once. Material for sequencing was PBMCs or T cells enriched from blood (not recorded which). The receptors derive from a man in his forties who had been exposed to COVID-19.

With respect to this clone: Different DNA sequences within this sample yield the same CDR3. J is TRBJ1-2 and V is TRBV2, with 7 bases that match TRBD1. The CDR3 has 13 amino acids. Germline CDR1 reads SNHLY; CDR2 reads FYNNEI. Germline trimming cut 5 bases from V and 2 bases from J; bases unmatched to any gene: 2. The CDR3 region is CASSRDSNYGYTF. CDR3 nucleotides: TGTGCCAGCAGTAGGGACAGCAACTATGGCTACACCTTC.

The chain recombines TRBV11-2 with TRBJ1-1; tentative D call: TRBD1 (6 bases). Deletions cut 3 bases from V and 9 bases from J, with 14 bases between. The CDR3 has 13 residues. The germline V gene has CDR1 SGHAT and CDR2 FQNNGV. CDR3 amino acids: CASSFEETGKAFF. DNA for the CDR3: TGTGCCAGCAGCTTTGAGGAGACAGGTAAAGCTTTCTTT.

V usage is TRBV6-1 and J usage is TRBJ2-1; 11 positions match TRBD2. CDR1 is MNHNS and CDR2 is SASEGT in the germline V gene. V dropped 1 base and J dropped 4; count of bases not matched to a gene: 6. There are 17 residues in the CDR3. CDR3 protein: CASSEGTGTSGYNEQFF. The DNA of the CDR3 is TGTGCCAGCAGTGAAGGGACAGGGACTAGCGGTTACAATGAGCAGTTCTTC.

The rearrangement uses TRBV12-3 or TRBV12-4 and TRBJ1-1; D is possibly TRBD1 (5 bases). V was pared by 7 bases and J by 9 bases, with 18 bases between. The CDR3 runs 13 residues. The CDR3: CASTSWGGGKAFF. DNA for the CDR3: TGTGCCAGCACCAGTTGGGGGGGAGGTAAAGCTTTCTTT.